The clone carrying this T cell receptor beta chain was seen a few times. The antigen is undetermined. From germline, CDR1 is SGHDN and CDR2 FVKESK. V was shortened by 1 base and J by 6 bases, with 16 bases between the two germline ends. This CDR3 comprises 15 residues. This record comes from a study of T cell responses to AZD1222 COVID-19 vaccine. Here immunoSEQ multiplex PCR was the method, and the copy in TCRdb shows in-frame clones only, minus some. The sample includes around 200,000 clones, roughly 93% seen only once; the top ten take roughly 0.98%. Study-wide results and limits: At baseline, seropositivity was found in only six or seven AZD1222 recipients. Per reports, nearly half of all spike-specific TCRs target regions that are unmutated in variants.

The chain is built from TRBV14 and TRBJ2-7; TRBD1 might be the D (5 bases). Sample: peripheral blood, taken on day 0 of AZD1222 vaccination. This clonotype was obtained from an adult in good health. The CDR3 is CASSQVTPGKGEQYF. DNA for the CDR3: TGTGCCAGCAGCCAAGTAACCCCAGGGAAGGGCGAGCAGTACTTC.